These 26 T cell receptor beta chains came from one sample sequenced in a study of cytomegalovirus exposure and HLA in healthy donors (dated by TCRdb to 2016 to 2017). Library creation used the immunoSEQ multiplex PCR assay. For the multiplex PCR, a mixture combining 60 forward primers for TCR Vbeta segments and 13 reverse primers for TCR Jbeta segments was used. What TCRdb holds here is the immuneACCESS table cut down to in-frame rearrangements. Part of the clones is not present; checked against another copy, under half of the missing clones reflect an unresolved V gene, and the others are unexplained. Present in this sample are 150,000 to 200,000 clones, around 80% of which were seen just once. Roughly 5% of the sample rests with the top ten. Sequencing input: PBMCs. The receptors were gathered from a middle-aged man in good health and CMV-seronegative.

On this clone: The sample has other DNA sequences that encode this CDR3 too. The chain employs TRBV30 and TRBJ2-7; 8 bases are shared with TRBD1. This CDR3 comprises 14 residues. V gave up 0 bases and J gave up 4 bases; unmatched junction bases: 5. The germline gives CDR1 GTSNPN, CDR2 SVGIG (reference sequence). The CDR3 DNA follows: TGTGCCTGGAGTGTAGAGACAGGGGTTTACGAGCAGTACTTC. As protein: CAWSVETGVYEQYF.

V and J are TRBV5-6 and TRBJ2-7; D not certain. Germline V lookup: CDR1 SGHDT, CDR2 YYEEEE. V lost 1 base, J lost 3 bases, and 11 bases lay in between. The CDR3 totals 14 residues. The CDR3 protein is CASSLPGAVYEQYF. The CDR3 bases are TGTGCCAGCAGCTTGCCAGGTGCAGTCTACGAGCAGTACTTC. The full variable domain, rest sourced from reference TRBV5-6 and TRBJ2-7, is DAGVTQSPTHLIKTRGQQVTLRCSPKSGHDTVSWYQQALGQGPQFIFQYYEEEERQRGNFPDRFSGHQFPNYSSELNVNALLLGDSALYLCASSLPGAVYEQYFGPGTRLTVT.

This clone was recorded once. The chain recombines TRBV27 with TRBJ2-7; 10 bases fit TRBD2. This CDR3 region has 19 residues. With V trimmed by 2 bases and J by 3 bases, 16 bases remained unmatched. Germline CDR1 is MNHEY and CDR2 is SMNVEV (reference sequence). The CDR3, as DNA: TGTGCCAGCAGTTTAAAAGCCCCCCTTACTAGCGGGATATACTACGAGCAGTACTTC. Encoded protein: CASSLKAPLTSGIYYEQYF.

The V gene is TRBV6-1, the J gene TRBJ2-1; no clear D. Germline CDR1 is MNHNS and CDR2 is SASEGT. V dropped 2 bases and J dropped 8 bases, with 10 bases sitting between them. There are 13 residues in the CDR3. CDR3 nucleotide sequence: TGTGCCAGCAGTGAACCAATCCGCGATGAGCAGTTCTTC. Encoded protein: CASSEPIRDEQFF.

This clone was seen only once. The chain couples TRBV15 to TRBJ2-5; TRBD2 agrees at 7 bases. Germline CDR1 LNHNV, CDR2 YYDKDF (reference sequence). This CDR3 has 17 residues. With V trimmed by 0 bases and J by 2 bases, 9 bases remained unmatched. DNA of the CDR3: TGTGCCACCAGCAGAGATATGGGGCTAGCGGCTCAAGAGACCCAGTACTTC. Translating it yields CATSRDMGLAAQETQYF.

V usage is TRBV20-1 and J usage is TRBJ1-4; D is ambiguous. The CDR3 covers 11 residues. Germline V gives CDR1 DFQATT, CDR2 SNEGSKA (reference sequence). Deletions cut 5 bases from V and 14 bases from J, with 15 bases between. As DNA, the CDR3 is TGCAGTGCTCCCATCCGGGATGGGCTGTTTTTT. Its protein product is CSAPIRDGLFF.

The chain joins TRBV5-1 to TRBJ1-2; 11 bases match TRBD1. The V segment lost 4 bases and the J segment 5 bases; nucleotides outside the gene matches: 7. Germline V gives CDR1 SGHRS, CDR2 YFSETQ. This CDR3 spans 15 amino acids. The CDR3 region is CASSPWTGGGYGYTF. The CDR3 DNA sequence: TGCGCCAGCAGCCCCTGGACAGGGGGCGGGTATGGCTACACCTTC.

The chain employs TRBV5-4 and TRBJ2-5; D might be TRBD2 (6 bases). Per the germline V gene, CDR1 is SGHNT and CDR2 is YYREEE (reference sequence). CDR3 length equals 15 residues. V lost 0 bases, J lost 5 bases, and 14 bases lay in between. CDR3 in amino acids: CASSLGGPGGETQYF. The CDR3 DNA sequence: TGTGCCAGCAGCTTGGGCGGGCCCGGAGGGGAGACCCAGTACTTC.

V usage is TRBV6-5 and J usage is TRBJ1-5; TRBD1 agrees at 8 bases. The germline V gene encodes CDR1 MNHEY and CDR2 SVGAGI. The trim removed 6 bases at V and 1 base at J, leaving 5 bases unmatched. The CDR3 length is 15 residues. The DNA for the CDR3 is TGTGCCAGCAGGATGACAGGGGTAAGCAATCAGCCCCAGCATTTT. It is translated as CASRMTGVSNQPQHF.

This clone was picked up many times. This chain uses TRBV6-5 with TRBJ2-1; 8 nucleotides line up with TRBD2. CDR1 and CDR2 (germline): MNHEY, SVGAGI. Trimming cost V 5 bases and J 0 bases; bases outside gene matches: 0. This CDR3 region has 14 residues. CDR3 sequence: CASSLAGSYNEQFF. As DNA, the CDR3 is TGTGCCAGCAGTCTAGCGGGCTCCTACAATGAGCAGTTCTTC.

On this clone itself: The sample contains more than one DNA sequence encoding this CDR3. This chain uses TRBV6-1 with TRBJ2-7, with 12 bases matching TRBD2. The CDR3 has 14 residues. Trimming at V came to 6 bases and at J to 6 bases, leaving 6 bases not matched to a gene. Germline lookup yields CDR1 MNHNS and CDR2 SASEGT. DNA for the CDR3: TGTGCCAGCAGCGCGACTAGCGGGAGAGGCGAGCAGTACTTC. Translating it yields CASSATSGRGEQYF.

This clone was observed a handful of times. The CDR3 spells CASSPEGEKLYNEQFF. In DNA form, the CDR3 reads TGTGCCAGCAGCCCCGAGGGGGAAAAGCTCTACAATGAGCAGTTCTTC. The chain employs TRBV21-1 and TRBJ2-1; the table gives TRBD1 as D, unverified against the DNA. TRBV21-1 constitutes a pseudogene. The CDR3 runs 16 residues.

V usage is TRBV19 and J usage is TRBJ2-3, with 7 nucleotides matching TRBD1. The J segment lost 3 bases and the V segment lost 9 bases, leaving 12 bases of the junction unmatched. The CDR3 has 15 residues. Germline V gene sequence: CDR1 LNHDA, CDR2 SQIVND (reference sequence). The CDR3 DNA follows: TGTGCCAGCACTTCCGGGACAGATGATACAGATACGCAGTATTTT. Translating gives CASTSGTDDTDTQYF.

This clone occurred a few times. The rearrangement links TRBV7-7 to TRBJ2-1, with 11 nucleotides matching TRBD2. Trimming took 1 base from V and 9 from J; bases not matched to a gene: 5. Germline loops: CDR1 SSHAT, CDR2 FNYEAQ (reference sequence). This CDR3 is 15 amino acids long. CDR3: CASSLDTSGSSEQFF. Written as DNA, the CDR3 is TGTGCCAGCAGCTTAGATACTAGCGGGAGTAGTGAGCAGTTCTTC.

Remarks on this clone: Mismatch with germline at one junction end may stem from a read error. The V gene is TRBV7-9, the J gene TRBJ2-3, with 7 bases lining up with TRBD1. The CDR3 consists of 14 residues. The germline V gene has CDR1 SEHNR and CDR2 FQNEAQ (reference sequence). CDR3 DNA sequence: TGTTCCAGCAGCTCAACAGGGGGCACAGATACGCAGTATTTT. Protein product: CSSSSTGGTDTQYF.

The chain recombines TRBV5-1 with TRBJ2-1; 7 bases fit TRBD2. The CDR3 loop spans 16 amino acids. Unmatched junction bases numbered 9, after V lost 0 bases and J lost 6 bases. Per germline, CDR1 SGHRS and CDR2 YFSETQ. The CDR3 sequence is CASSLELAGGFNEQFF. CDR3 nucleotides: TGCGCCAGCAGCTTGGAGTTAGCGGGCGGATTCAATGAGCAGTTCTTC.

The chain has TRBV5-4 and TRBJ2-7; 10 bases line up with TRBD1. CDR1 is SGHNT, CDR2 YYREEE, per germline (reference sequence). V lost 4 bases and J lost 5; bases outside the gene matches: 6. CDR3 length equals 14 residues. The DNA for the CDR3 is TGTGCCAGCAGCGCCCGGGACAGGGGCGACGAGCAGTACTTC. Protein sequence: CASSARDRGDEQYF.

Regarding this clone: The same CDR3 arises from other DNA sequences in this sample as well. CDR3 nucleotide sequence: TGTGCCAGCAGCTCCTGGACTAGCGGGAGGCCGGATACGCAGTATTTT. The encoded protein is CASSSWTSGRPDTQYF. V usage is TRBV7-2 and J usage is TRBJ2-3; TRBD2 aligns across 14 bases. Germline loops: CDR1 SGHTA, CDR2 FQGNSA. V lost 4 bases, J lost 6 bases, and 6 bases stayed unmatched. The CDR3 extends over 16 amino acids.

The V gene is TRBV11-2, the J gene TRBJ1-2, with TRBD1 matching 8 bases. The V gene's germline CDR1 is SGHAT and CDR2 FQNNGV. This CDR3 is built from 13 residues. The V and J ends lost 5 bases and 4 bases, in that order; junction bases with no gene match: 3. Here the CDR3 DNA reads TGTGCCAGCAGCCCGGACAGGGTCTATGGCTACACCTTC. It codes for CASSPDRVYGYTF.

The V gene is TRBV19, the J gene TRBJ2-2; D is perhaps TRBD1 (6 bases). From germline, CDR1 is LNHDA and CDR2 SQIVND (reference sequence). The V gene lost 3 bases and the J gene lost 9 bases, with 8 bases spanning the gap. CDR3 size: 12 residues. CDR3 DNA: TGTGCCAGTAGTATTGACAGGAGGGAGCTGTTTTTT. Protein product: CASSIDRRELFF. The full variable domain, completed using reference TRBV19 and TRBJ2-2, is DGGITQSPKYLFRKEGQNVTLSCEQNLNHDAMYWYRQDPGQGLRLIYYSQIVNDFQKGDIAEGYSVSREKKESFPLTVTSAQKNPTAFYLCASSIDRRELFFGEGSRLTVL.

V and J are TRBV7-9 and TRBJ2-2, with D hard to call. In germline, CDR1 is SEHNR, CDR2 FQNEAQ (reference sequence). Trimming cost V 1 base and J 9 bases, with 24 bases left between them. The CDR3 extends over 18 amino acids. The CDR3 nucleotides are TGTGCCAGCAGCTTAGTCCGTCCAGGTACCTTACCGGTGTGGGAGCTGTTTTTT. Amino acids: CASSLVRPGTLPVWELFF.

V and J are TRBV5-4 and TRBJ2-5; D is perhaps TRBD2 (6 bases). CDR1 and CDR2 from the germline V gene are SGHNT and YYREEE (reference sequence). V lost 3 bases to trimming and J lost 2 bases, with 14 bases between them. CDR3 length: 15 amino acids. This CDR3 is CASSSRDWKQETQYF. CDR3 nucleotides: TGTGCCAGCAGCTCGCGGGACTGGAAACAAGAGACCCAGTACTTC.

The genes are TRBV10-3 and TRBJ1-5; a possible D gene is TRBD1 (6 bases). The germline CDR1 and CDR2 sequences are ENHRY and SYGVKD. The CDR3 sequence is 14 residues long. Trimming took 3 bases from V and 4 from J, leaving 10 bases between them. CDR3 sequence: CAISDQGQNQPQHF. For the CDR3, the DNA is TGTGCCATCAGTGATCAGGGGCAAAATCAGCCCCAGCATTTT.

The CDR3 DNA reads as TGTGCCAGCAGCTTAGGCCGACTAGTCGCGGAGACCCAGTACTTC. Its protein product is CASSLGRLVAETQYF. The V call is TRBV7-9, the J call TRBJ2-5; maybe TRBD2 (6 bases). Germline CDR1 and CDR2: SEHNR and FQNEAQ (reference sequence). V lost 1 base and J 5 bases, leaving 14 bases between the germline ends. The CDR3 consists of 15 residues.

The genes are TRBV29-1 and TRBJ1-1, with D uncertain. Trimming removed 3 bases from V and 1 base from J, with 9 bases in between. In germline, CDR1 is SQVTM, CDR2 ANQGSEA. The CDR3 sequence is 13 residues long. The CDR3 loop is CSVEGASNTEAFF. CDR3 coding DNA: TGCAGCGTTGAGGGCGCTTCGAACACTGAAGCTTTCTTT.

The rearrangement uses TRBV9 and TRBJ2-5; the match to TRBD2 covers 16 bases. This CDR3 contains 17 residues. V was clipped by 4 bases and J by 1 base; unmatched bases: 4. The germline CDR1 and CDR2 sequences are SGDLS and YYNGEE. As DNA, the CDR3 is TGTGCCAGCAGCTCAGGGACTAGCGGGGGGGCCCAAGAGACCCAGTACTTC. This gives the protein CASSSGTSGGAQETQYF.